Presented here are 24 T cell receptor beta chains from one specimen sequenced in a study of blood T cell repertoires in COVID-19 (dated by TCRdb to 2020 to 2022). The library was obtained by the immunoSEQ multiplex PCR assay. This is the immuneACCESS table as TCRdb keeps it, with only in-frame sequences that have V and J called. A part of the clones is gone; compared with another copy, unresolved V genes explain less than half, and the rest is unexplained. In this sample the table shows 72,000 or so clones, 80% to 95% of which occur a single time. Together, the top ten hold around 0.77% of the sample. The sequenced sample consisted of peripheral blood. Receptors originate from a woman aged 80 or over with acute or convalescent COVID-19.

This clone showed up just once. This rearrangement joins TRBV6-2 or TRBV6-3 to TRBJ1-3; D call uncertain. The CDR3 sequence is 14 residues long. V was pared by 2 bases and J by 3 bases, with 8 bases between. Germline V lookup: CDR1 MNHEY, CDR2 SVGEGT. CDR3 region: CASSYPGIGNTIYF. CDR3 in DNA: TGTGCCAGCAGTTACCCGGGGATTGGAAACACCATATATTTT.

The V and J genes are TRBV6-2 or TRBV6-3 and TRBJ1-6; tentative D call: TRBD1 (5 bases). Trimming stripped 6 bases from V and 9 bases from J, with 12 bases between. In germline, CDR1 is MNHEY, CDR2 SVGEGT. This CDR3 region has 13 residues. CDR3 DNA: TGTGCCAGCAGCCGAGACAGTTTTTCACCCCTCCACTTT. It yields the protein CASSRDSFSPLHF.

The count of this clone is one. The V and J genes are TRBV2 and TRBJ2-5; D may be TRBD2 (6 bases). The V end lost 7 bases, the J end lost 4 bases, and 16 bases lay between the germline ends. This CDR3 region has 14 residues. Per germline, CDR1 SNHLY and CDR2 FYNNEI. CDR3 in amino acids: CASILDGRGETQYF. CDR3 bases: TGTGCCAGCATTTTAGATGGGCGGGGAGAGACCCAGTACTTC.

This sequence joins TRBV3-1 (or the pseudogene TRBV3-2) and TRBJ1-5, with 7 bases identical to TRBD1. Per the germline V gene, CDR1 is LGHDT and CDR2 is YNNKEL (reference sequence). The CDR3 is 15 residues long. V shed 3 bases, J shed 0 bases, and the junction held 2 bases outside the gene matches. The CDR3 region has the DNA TGTGCCAGCAGCCAGGGGACAGATAGCAATCAGCCCCAGCATTTT. It translates to CASSQGTDSNQPQHF.

The J gene is TRBJ2-6, the V gene TRBV4-2; 8 nucleotides line up with TRBD1. V shed 2 bases and J 2 bases; nucleotides not matched to a gene: 2. Germline V lookup: CDR1 LGHNA, CDR2 YNFKEQ. The CDR3 runs 16 residues. CDR3 loop: CASSQQGQAGANVLTF. CDR3 sequence (DNA): TGTGCCAGCAGCCAACAGGGACAGGCTGGGGCCAACGTCCTGACTTTC.

The CDR3 DNA reads TGTGCTAGTGGTTTTGGAGGCTACACTGAAGCTTTCTTT. Protein: CASGFGGYTEAFF. The rearrangement joins TRBV12-5 to TRBJ1-1; D call uncertain. With 3 bases removed from V and 3 bases from J, the gap between germline ends came to 8 bases. Germline V gene sequence: CDR1 LGHNT, CDR2 FRNRAP. The CDR3 has 13 amino acids.

The sample holds one count of this clone. The chain links TRBV6-5 to TRBJ1-3; no definite D call. Germline CDR1 and CDR2: MNHEY and SVGAGI. This CDR3 contains 15 residues. Trimming cost V 6 bases and J 0 bases, with 12 bases left between them. The CDR3 nucleotides are TGTGCCAGCAGACCACATCAGATCTCTGGAAACACCATATATTTT. This gives the protein CASRPHQISGNTIYF.

The chain has TRBV3-1 (or the pseudogene TRBV3-2) and TRBJ1-3; 7 bases are a match to TRBD1. Germline V lookup: CDR1 LGHDT, CDR2 YNNKEL (reference sequence). This CDR3 comprises 15 residues. V trimming: 4 bases; J trimming: 0 bases; junction bases outside the gene matches: 3. CDR3 sequence (DNA): TGTGCCAGCAGCCCACAGGGGCCCTCTGGAAACACCATATATTTT. It encodes CASSPQGPSGNTIYF.

The chain recombines TRBV11-2 with TRBJ1-2; possible D gene TRBD1, 5 bases. The CDR3 loop spans 13 amino acids. Looked up from germline, CDR1 is SGHAT and CDR2 is FQNNGV. V lost 1 base and J 8 bases, leaving 11 bases between the germline ends. The CDR3 spells CASSLVGGLGYTF. DNA of the CDR3: TGTGCCAGCAGCTTAGTCGGGGGTCTGGGCTACACCTTC.

The chain employs TRBV11-3 and TRBJ2-3, with 9 bases that match TRBD2. Looked up from germline, CDR1 is SGHNT and CDR2 is YENEEA. V dropped 5 bases and J dropped 6; count of bases not matched to a gene: 6. CDR3 length: 14 residues. As DNA, the CDR3 is TGTGCCAGCAGCCTAGCGGGGAAAGGGGATACGCAGTATTTT. The encoded protein is CASSLAGKGDTQYF.

This chain connects TRBV7-2 to TRBJ1-2; 7 bases agree with TRBD1. The CDR3 covers 15 residues. V was pared by 5 bases and J by 2 bases, with 8 bases of the junction left unmatched. Germline values: CDR1 SGHTA, CDR2 FQGNSA. CDR3 bases: TGTGCCAGCAGCCAGGTCCCGACAGGGAACTATGGCTACACCTTC. It specifies CASSQVPTGNYGYTF.

The J gene is TRBJ2-7, the V gene TRBV11-1, with TRBD2 matching 7 bases. J was trimmed by 6 bases and V by 3 bases; bases with no gene match: 8. The CDR3 is 14 amino acids. The germline V gene encodes CDR1 SGHAT and CDR2 FQDESV (reference sequence). CDR3 in amino acids: CASSFGAGVAEQYF. CDR3 nucleotides: TGTGCCAGCAGCTTTGGGGCGGGAGTCGCCGAGCAGTACTTC.

This chain uses TRBV10-3 with TRBJ1-1, with 8 bases lining up with TRBD1. CDR1 is ENHRY and CDR2 is SYGVKD in the germline V gene. The CDR3 loop spans 16 amino acids. J gave up 3 bases and V 0 bases, and 6 bases lay outside the gene matches. DNA of the CDR3: TGTGCCATCAGTGAGTCGGGGAACAGGGGGGACACTGAAGCTTTCTTT. It translates to CAISESGNRGDTEAFF.

This clone occurred once. This chain uses TRBV3-1 (or the pseudogene TRBV3-2) with TRBJ1-5; 8 positions agree with TRBD1. The ends lost 1 base at V and 7 bases at J; junction bases unmatched: 12. From germline, CDR1 is LGHDT and CDR2 YNNKEL (reference sequence). The CDR3 is made up of 17 amino acids. For the CDR3, the DNA is TGTGCCAGCAGCCAAGGATCCCCGACAGGGGCAGAACAGCCCCAGCATTTT. As protein: CASSQGSPTGAEQPQHF.

The chain carries TRBV21-1 and TRBJ1-1. TRBV21-1 is flagged as a pseudogene. This CDR3 spans 15 amino acids. The DNA of the CDR3 is TGTGCCAGCAGCCCTCGGAGGGCGGGTGTTACTGAAGCTTTCTTT. Its protein product is CASSPRRAGVTEAFF.

V is TRBV2 and J is TRBJ1-1; D unresolved. CDR1 and CDR2 (germline): SNHLY, FYNNEI. This CDR3 comprises 11 residues. Between the trimmed V and J ends, which lost 6 bases and 6 bases, there was a span of 8 bases. This CDR3 is CASSLGPEAFF. The DNA of the CDR3 is TGTGCCAGCAGCCTTGGGCCTGAAGCTTTCTTT.

The chain carries TRBV18 and TRBJ2-7, with 9 bases matching TRBD1. V lost 3 bases and J lost 3; bases outside the gene matches: 3. CDR1 is KGHSH and CDR2 is LQKENI in the germline V gene. CDR3 length: 14 amino acids. As DNA, the CDR3 is TGTGCCAGCTCACCGGGACAGGGAAGCTACGAGCAGTACTTC. Encoded protein: CASSPGQGSYEQYF.

The rearrangement links TRBV6-5 to TRBJ1-6; TRBD1 aligns across 7 bases. CDR3 length equals 13 residues. The junction had 8 bases not matched to a gene; V was cut back by 6 bases and J by 12 bases. The germline V gene has CDR1 MNHEY and CDR2 SVGAGI. CDR3 DNA sequence: TGTGCCAGCAGAGACGACAGGGTGCGACCCCTCCACTTT. Its translation: CASRDDRVRPLHF.

Here the CDR3 DNA reads TGTGCCAGCAGCTTGAACTTCGCTTCGACAGGGGGGCGCTACGAGCAGTACTTC. Protein sequence: CASSLNFASTGGRYEQYF. The chain carries TRBV5-5 and TRBJ2-7; 9 positions match TRBD1. Trimming took 1 base from V and 3 from J; bases not matched to a gene: 14. Looked up from germline, CDR1 is SGHKS and CDR2 is YYEKEE (reference sequence). The CDR3 has 18 amino acids.

Points on this clone: An end of the junction does not agree with germline; a read error may underlie this. This chain joins TRBV10-3 and TRBJ1-1, with D uncertain. This CDR3 contains 13 residues. Germline V gene sequence: CDR1 ENHRY, CDR2 SYGVKD. As DNA, the CDR3 is TGTGCCACCAGTGAGACACTGAACACTGAAGCTTTCTTT. This encodes CATSETLNTEAFF.

The chain is built from TRBV5-4 and TRBJ1-2, with D uncertain. CDR1 is SGHNT and CDR2 is YYREEE in the germline V gene (reference sequence). Trimming took off 0 bases at V and 1 base at J, with 7 bases between the two ends. CDR3 length: 14 amino acids. The CDR3 here is CASSLVGDNYGYTF. CDR3 DNA: TGTGCCAGCAGCTTGGTAGGAGATAACTATGGCTACACCTTC.

The CDR3 DNA sequence: TGTGCCAGCAGCCTTTTCGGGGGGGCGAAAGAATACAATGAGCAGTTCTTC. This sequence encodes CASSLFGGAKEYNEQFF. The gene calls are TRBV3-1 (or the pseudogene TRBV3-2) and TRBJ2-1, with 8 bases that match TRBD2. V lost 4 bases and J lost 4; bases outside the gene matches: 12. This CDR3 is 17 amino acids long. Germline loops: CDR1 LGHDT, CDR2 YNNKEL (reference sequence).

The chain employs TRBV28 and TRBJ1-2; D is possibly TRBD1 (5 bases). V was trimmed by 6 bases and J by 5 bases, leaving 10 bases between them. This CDR3 comprises 12 residues. Germline assignment: CDR1 MDHEN and CDR2 SYDVKM. CDR3 in amino acids: CASRQAGYGYTF. The CDR3 region has the DNA TGTGCCAGCAGACAGGCTGGGTATGGCTACACCTTC.

The CDR3 region is CASSPRISGQENSPLHF. The CDR3 DNA is TGTGCCAGCTCACCACGAATCTCGGGACAGGAGAATTCACCCCTCCACTTT. The chain uses TRBV18 and TRBJ1-6; TRBD1 aligns across 8 bases. After removal of 1 base from V and 7 bases from J, the junction contained 9 bases not matched to a gene. The CDR3 runs 17 residues. The germline gives CDR1 KGHSH, CDR2 LQKENI.